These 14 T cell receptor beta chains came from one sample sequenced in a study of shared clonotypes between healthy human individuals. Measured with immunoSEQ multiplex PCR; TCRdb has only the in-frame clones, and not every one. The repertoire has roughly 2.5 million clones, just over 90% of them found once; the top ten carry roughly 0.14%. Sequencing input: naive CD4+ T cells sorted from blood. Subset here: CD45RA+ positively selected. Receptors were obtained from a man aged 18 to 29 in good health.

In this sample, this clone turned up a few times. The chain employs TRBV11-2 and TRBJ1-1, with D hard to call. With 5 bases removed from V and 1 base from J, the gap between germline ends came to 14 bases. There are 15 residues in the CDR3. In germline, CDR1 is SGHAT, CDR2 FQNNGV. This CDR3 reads CASSTLGRTNTEAFF. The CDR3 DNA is TGTGCCAGCAGCACACTTGGGCGGACGAACACTGAAGCTTTCTTT.

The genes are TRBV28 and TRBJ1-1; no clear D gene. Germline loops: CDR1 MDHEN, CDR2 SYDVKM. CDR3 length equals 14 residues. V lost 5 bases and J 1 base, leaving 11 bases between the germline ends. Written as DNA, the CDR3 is TGTGCCAGCAGTAGAAACCCAGGGAACACTGAAGCTTTCTTT. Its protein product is CASSRNPGNTEAFF.

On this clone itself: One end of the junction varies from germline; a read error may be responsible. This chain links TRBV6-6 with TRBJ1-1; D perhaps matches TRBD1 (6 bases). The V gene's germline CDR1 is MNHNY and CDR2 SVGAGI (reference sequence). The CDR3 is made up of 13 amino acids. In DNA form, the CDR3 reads TGTGCCAGCACTTACAGGGAAGGGACTGAAGCTTTCTTT. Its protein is CASTYREGTEAFF.

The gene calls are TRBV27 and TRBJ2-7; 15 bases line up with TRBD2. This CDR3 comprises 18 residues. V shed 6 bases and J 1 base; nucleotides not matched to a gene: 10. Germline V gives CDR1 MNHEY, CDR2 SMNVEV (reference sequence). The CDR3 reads CASRTGLAGGYGSYEQYF. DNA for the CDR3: TGTGCCAGCAGGACGGGACTAGCGGGAGGATACGGGTCCTACGAGCAGTACTTC.

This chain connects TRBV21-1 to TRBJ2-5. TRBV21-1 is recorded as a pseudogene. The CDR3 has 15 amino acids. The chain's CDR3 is CASSKRGDNQETQYF. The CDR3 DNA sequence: TGTGCCAGCAGCAAAAGGGGGGACAATCAAGAGACCCAGTACTTC.

CDR3 amino acids: CASSSRAEAFF. In nucleotides, the CDR3 is TGTGCCAGCAGCTCGAGAGCTGAAGCTTTCTTT. V gene TRBV9 combines with J gene TRBJ1-1; D call uncertain. Trimming stripped 4 bases from V and 6 bases from J, with 7 bases between. The CDR3 sequence is 11 residues long. The V gene's germline CDR1 is SGDLS and CDR2 YYNGEE. The full variable domain, its missing parts supplied by reference TRBV9 and TRBJ1-1, is DSGVTQTPKHLITATGQRVTLRCSPRSGDLSVYWYQQSLDQGLQFLIQYYNGEERAKGNILERFSAQQFPDLHSELNLSSLELGDSALYFCASSSRAEAFFGQGTRLTVV.

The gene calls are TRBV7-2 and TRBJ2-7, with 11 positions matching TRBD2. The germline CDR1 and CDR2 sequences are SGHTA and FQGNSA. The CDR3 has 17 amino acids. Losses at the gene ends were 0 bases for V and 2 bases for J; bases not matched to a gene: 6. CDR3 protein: CASSLALSGRGPYEQYF. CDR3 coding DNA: TGTGCCAGCAGCTTAGCTCTTAGCGGGAGGGGTCCCTACGAGCAGTACTTC.

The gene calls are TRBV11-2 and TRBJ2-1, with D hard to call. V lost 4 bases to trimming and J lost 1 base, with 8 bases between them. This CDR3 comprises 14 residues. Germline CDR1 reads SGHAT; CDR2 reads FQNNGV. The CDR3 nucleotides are TGTGCCAGCAGCTATGTGCGGTCCTACAATGAGCAGTTCTTC. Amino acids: CASSYVRSYNEQFF. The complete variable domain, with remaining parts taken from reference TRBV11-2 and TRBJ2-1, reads EAGVAQSPRYKIIEKRQSVAFWCNPISGHATLYWYQQILGQGPKLLIQFQNNGVVDDSQLPKDRFSAERLKGVDSTLKIQPAKLEDSAVYLCASSYVRSYNEQFFGPGTRLTVL.

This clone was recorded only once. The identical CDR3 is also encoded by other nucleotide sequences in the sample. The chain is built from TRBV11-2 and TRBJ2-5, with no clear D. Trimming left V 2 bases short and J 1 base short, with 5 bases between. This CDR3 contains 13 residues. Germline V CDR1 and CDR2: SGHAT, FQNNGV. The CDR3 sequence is CASSLNSQETQYF. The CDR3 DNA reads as TGTGCCAGCAGCTTAAACAGCCAAGAGACCCAGTACTTC. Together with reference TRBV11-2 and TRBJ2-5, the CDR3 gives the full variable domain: EAGVAQSPRYKIIEKRQSVAFWCNPISGHATLYWYQQILGQGPKLLIQFQNNGVVDDSQLPKDRFSAERLKGVDSTLKIQPAKLEDSAVYLCASSLNSQETQYFGPGTRLLVL.

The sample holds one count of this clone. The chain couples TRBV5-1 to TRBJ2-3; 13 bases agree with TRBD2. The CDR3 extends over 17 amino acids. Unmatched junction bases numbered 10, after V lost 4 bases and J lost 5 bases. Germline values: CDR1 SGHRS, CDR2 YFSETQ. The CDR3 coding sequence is TGCGCCAGCAGCCTTCGGACTAGCGGGGGCCCCCGAGATACGCAGTATTTT. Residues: CASSLRTSGGPRDTQYF.

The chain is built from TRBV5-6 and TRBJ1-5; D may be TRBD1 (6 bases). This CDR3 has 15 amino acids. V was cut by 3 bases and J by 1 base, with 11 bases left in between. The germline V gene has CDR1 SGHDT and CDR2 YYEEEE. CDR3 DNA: TGTGCCAGCAGCTCTGACAGGAAGAGCAATCAGCCCCAGCATTTT. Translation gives CASSSDRKSNQPQHF.

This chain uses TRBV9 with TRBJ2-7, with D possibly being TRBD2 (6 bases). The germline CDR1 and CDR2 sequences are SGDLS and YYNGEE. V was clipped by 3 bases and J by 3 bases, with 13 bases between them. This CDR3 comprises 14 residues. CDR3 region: CASSAGVAVYEQYF. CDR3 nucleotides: TGTGCCAGCAGCGCGGGGGTAGCGGTCTACGAGCAGTACTTC.

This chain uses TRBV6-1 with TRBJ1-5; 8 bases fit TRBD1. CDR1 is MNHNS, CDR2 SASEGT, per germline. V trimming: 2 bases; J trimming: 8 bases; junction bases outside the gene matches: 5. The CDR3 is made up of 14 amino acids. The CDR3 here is CASSEQGAQEPQHF. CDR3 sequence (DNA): TGTGCCAGCAGTGAACAGGGGGCCCAGGAGCCCCAGCATTTT.

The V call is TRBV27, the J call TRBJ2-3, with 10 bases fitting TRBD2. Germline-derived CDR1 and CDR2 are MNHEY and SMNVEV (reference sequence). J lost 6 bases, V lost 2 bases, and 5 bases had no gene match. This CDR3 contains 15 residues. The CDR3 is CASSLLAGARDTQYF. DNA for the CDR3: TGTGCCAGCAGTTTACTAGCGGGGGCGCGGGATACGCAGTATTTT.